This is a list of T cell receptor beta chains from one sample in a study of blood T cell repertoires in COVID-19. Using immunoSEQ multiplex PCR, the repertoire was profiled, and TCRdb retains in-frame clones only, with some absent. The sample holds 250,000 to 300,000 clones, around 80% seen once. Sequencing used peripheral blood. The receptors were sampled from a man of 80 years or more with acute or convalescent COVID-19. CDR3s include the opening cysteine and the closing phenylalanine or tryptophan. Fields, in order: V gene, J gene, CDR3 protein.

TRBV5-5,TRBJ2-4,CASSYYHGQVAKNIQYF
TRBV3-1/TRBV3-2,TRBJ1-2,CASTVSGKSSGYGYTF
TRBV12-3/TRBV12-4,TRBJ1-2,CASRPGQGYGYTF
TRBV6-6,TRBJ2-7,CASSPFGGNYEQYF
TRBV30,TRBJ1-2,CAWSVPAGANYGYTF
TRBV29-1,TRBJ1-2,CSAQQDGYTF
TRBV28,TRBJ1-5,CASSSTGGRQPQHF
TRBV9,TRBJ2-2,CASNPGEGQVTGELFF
TRBV7-2,TRBJ2-7,CASTPVQRGYEQYF
TRBV7-6,TRBJ1-6,CASSLIPGVGSPLHF
TRBV3-1/TRBV3-2,TRBJ2-1,CASSLTGGTGTYNEQFF
TRBV9,TRBJ1-6,CASSVGLAGGDSPLHF
TRBV7-9,TRBJ1-1,CASNPGQTTEAFF
TRBV5-1,TRBJ1-1,CASSLGQGAVSTEAFF
TRBV2,TRBJ2-2,CATGLAGVTNGELFF
TRBV5-1,TRBJ2-3,CASSLISAGGPTDTQYF
TRBV30,TRBJ2-1,CAWIVLREQFF
TRBV6-5,TRBJ2-1,CASSYRRDRGEVIF
TRBV15,TRBJ2-7,CATSSLKPGTGVYEQYF
TRBV28,TRBJ1-1,CASSPPRGTHTEAFF
TRBV5-1,TRBJ2-2,CASIRDRVENTGELFF
TRBV19,TRBJ2-3,CASSQTGLGFRFKDTQYF
TRBV19,TRBJ1-1,CASSTFLNTEAFF
TRBV5-5,TRBJ2-1,CASSLGVNEQFF
TRBV4-1,TRBJ1-5,CASTPSFPVTLPQHF
TRBV4-1,TRBJ2-1,CASSPQSSGRNEQFF
TRBV19,TRBJ2-1,CASKGGSGTKNEQFF
TRBV27,TRBJ1-2,CASPPEQGSLYGYTF
TRBV9,TRBJ2-1,CASSVEGLAGGNEQFF
TRBV7-6,TRBJ2-7,CASSSVGYEQYF
TRBV15,TRBJ1-1,CATSRDRVNTEAFF
TRBV6-5,TRBJ2-3,CATAGLAATDTQYF
TRBV10-1,TRBJ2-1,CASSDSQGTLTFSYNEQFF
TRBV15,TRBJ2-1,CATSRMGQESNEQFF
TRBV6-5,TRBJ2-7,CASRPTQGARLEQYF
TRBV2,TRBJ2-1,CASSEDRYNEQFF
TRBV27,TRBJ2-1,CASLGGGTYNEQFF
TRBV2,TRBJ1-2,CASSRTPNGYTF
TRBV29-1,TRBJ1-1,CSVLLGLNTEAFF
TRBV15,TRBJ2-3,CATSPQGTDTQYF
TRBV5-4,TRBJ2-7,CASSLPGGSGTYEQYF
TRBV19,TRBJ2-2,CASSKVAGIDFANTGELFF
TRBV5-8,TRBJ1-2,CASSLGSKLPRGYTF
TRBV5-1,TRBJ2-3,CASSSRSDTQYF
TRBV10-3,TRBJ2-7,CAIRVTGGHYEQYF
TRBV2,TRBJ2-1,CASSELEGPYNEQFF